The 10 T cell receptor beta chains in this list originate from one sample, sequenced in a study of T-cell reconstitution after alpha-beta-depleted transplantation in children. A TCRbeta library incorporating unique molecular identifiers was prepared. TCRdb recomputed calls from the PCR reads with MiXCR, one row per CDR3 protein. The table has 90,000 to 130,000 distinct CDR3 sequences, around 6.4% seen once. Sample: PBMCs, mostly from graft donor cells, taken 360 days after TCRalphabeta/CD19-depleted stem cell transplant. The receptors originated from a male patient aged 2 to 9 who had a stem cell transplant for acute lymphoblastic leukemia, so the T cells may come from the graft donor.

This clonotype was recorded at least ten times. The gene calls are TRBV9 and TRBJ2-7; 11 bases are shared with TRBD2. V lost 4 bases to trimming and J lost 4 bases; unmatched junction nucleotides: 13. The germline V gene has CDR1 SGDLS and CDR2 YYNGEE. This CDR3 comprises 17 residues. CDR3 sequence: CASSPHILAGEGYEQYF. The CDR3, as DNA: TGTGCCAGCAGCCCCCACATACTAGCGGGAGAAGGTTACGAGCAGTACTTC.

The chain uses TRBV7-9 and TRBJ2-7; no reliable D call. Trimming cost V 5 bases and J 3 bases, with 20 bases left between them. In germline, CDR1 is SEHNR, CDR2 FQNEAQ (reference sequence). This CDR3 comprises 16 residues. As DNA, the CDR3 is TGTGCCAGCAGCGGTACCCCACCTAACCCTAACTACGAGCAGTACTTC. This encodes CASSGTPPNPNYEQYF.

V usage is TRBV7-9 and J usage is TRBJ2-3; D is unclear. CDR1 and CDR2 from the germline V gene are SEHNR and FQNEAQ (reference sequence). The germline V and J ends were trimmed by 4 bases and 10 bases, with 12 bases remaining between them. The CDR3 has 12 amino acids. Here the CDR3 reads CASSSDPTAQYF. For the CDR3, the DNA is TGTGCCAGCAGCTCGGACCCTACGGCGCAGTATTTT. The whole variable domain, remainder taken from reference TRBV7-9 and TRBJ2-3, is DTGVSQNPRHKITKRGQNVTFRCDPISEHNRLYWYRQTLGQGPEFLTYFQNEAQLEKSRLLSDRFSAERPKGSFSTLEIQRTEQGDSAMYLCASSSDPTAQYFGPGTRLTVL.

This clonotype was observed at least ten times. V gene TRBV12-3 or TRBV12-4 combines with J gene TRBJ1-1, with 9 bases aligning to TRBD1. V lost 4 bases and J lost 1; bases outside the gene matches: 7. The CDR3 sequence is 16 residues long. This CDR3 is CASSSGQGRGNTEAFF. Written as DNA, the CDR3 is TGTGCCAGCAGTTCCGGACAGGGGAGAGGGAACACTGAAGCTTTCTTT.

The V and J genes are TRBV6-5 and TRBJ1-3; a possible D gene is TRBD1 (5 bases). CDR3 length equals 15 residues. Per germline, CDR1 MNHEY and CDR2 SVGAGI. V shed 2 bases and J shed 2 bases, with 10 bases lying between them. CDR3 in DNA: TGTGCCAGCAGTTACGTCCGGGGCCCTGGAAACACCATATATTTT. Protein product: CASSYVRGPGNTIYF.

This clonotype was seen a handful of times. The chain carries TRBV6-2 or TRBV6-3 and TRBJ2-3; D unresolved. Germline V lookup: CDR1 MNHEY, CDR2 SVGEGT. V was trimmed by 5 bases and J by 2 bases, leaving 14 bases between them. There are 15 residues in the CDR3. The CDR3 sequence is CASSPPVGSTDTQYF. In nucleotides, the CDR3 is TGTGCCAGCAGTCCCCCGGTGGGGTCCACAGATACGCAGTATTTT.

This clonotype was detected many times. The CDR3 sequence: CASSYSGANVLTF. The CDR3 DNA sequence: TGTGCCAGCAGCTATTCTGGGGCCAACGTCCTGACTTTC. The V call is TRBV6-5, the J call TRBJ2-6, with D unresolved. The V end was cut by 6 bases, the J end by 1 base, with 4 bases between. Germline V lookup: CDR1 MNHEY, CDR2 SVGAGI. This CDR3 contains 13 residues.

This clonotype was picked up a small number of times. The V gene is TRBV27, the J gene TRBJ1-5; D is unclear. The length of the CDR3 is 12 residues. Germline V gene data show CDR1 as MNHEY and CDR2 as SMNVEV (reference sequence). Trimming removed 8 bases at V and 4 bases at J, with 9 bases between. The CDR3 is CASSRGNQPQHF. CDR3 coding DNA: TGTGCCAGCTCCCGCGGTAATCAGCCCCAGCATTTT.

This clonotype has a handful of counts. The CDR3 loop reads CSARDVGQGYLYEQFF. DNA for the CDR3: TGCAGTGCTAGAGATGTGGGACAGGGGTATTTGTATGAGCAGTTCTTC. The V call is TRBV20-1, the J call TRBJ2-1, with 10 bases aligning to TRBD1. The CDR3 length is 16 residues. V lost 0 bases, J lost 8 bases, and 10 bases stayed unmatched. Germline loops: CDR1 DFQATT, CDR2 SNEGSKA (reference sequence).

This clonotype was observed at least ten times. This chain joins TRBV11-2 and TRBJ2-1; 10 positions agree with TRBD2. Looked up from germline, CDR1 is SGHAT and CDR2 is FQNNGV. CDR3 length equals 20 residues. J gave up 3 bases and V 2 bases, and 16 bases lay outside the gene matches. CDR3 DNA sequence: TGTGCCAGCAGCTTACCTGAGGATCATAGCGGGGGGCCGAACTACAATGAGCAGTTCTTC. The encoded protein is CASSLPEDHSGGPNYNEQFF.